The 15 T cell receptor beta chains presented below share a single source sample, sequenced in a study of blood T cell repertoires in COVID-19. Repertoires were generated with immunoSEQ multiplex PCR, while TCRdb's copy carries only in-frame clones and drops some. The table includes roughly 100,000 clones, more than 80% detected once. The sample was peripheral blood. All receptors derive from a woman in her sixties with acute or convalescent COVID-19.

The V gene is TRBV6-5, the J gene TRBJ2-1; 7 bases are a match to TRBD2. CDR1 is MNHEY, CDR2 SVGAGI, per germline. The CDR3 is made up of 15 amino acids. Germline trimming cut 5 bases from V and 10 bases from J; bases unmatched to any gene: 14. CDR3 DNA sequence: TGTGCCAGCAGTCTAGCGTTAGGGAGGGCCGGCGAGCAGTTCTTC. Amino acid sequence: CASSLALGRAGEQFF.

The V and J genes are TRBV19 and TRBJ2-5; 7 bases align to TRBD2. Germline V gene lookup returns CDR1 LNHDA and CDR2 SQIVND (reference sequence). This CDR3 has 14 residues. J was trimmed by 2 bases and V by 5 bases; bases with no gene match: 5. The DNA of the CDR3 is TGTGCCAGTAGTTCGACTAGCTTTCAAGAGACCCAGTACTTC. Protein: CASSSTSFQETQYF.

The sample holds a few counts of this clone. The chain employs TRBV28 and TRBJ2-1; D unclear. The CDR3 has 16 amino acids. Germline V CDR1 and CDR2: MDHEN, SYDVKM. Trimming cost V 4 bases and J 2 bases, with 15 bases left between them. Written as DNA, the CDR3 is TGTGCCAGCAGTTCACCTACGGGTTCCACCTACAATGAGCAGTTCTTC. It yields the protein CASSSPTGSTYNEQFF.

A single count supports this clone. This chain uses TRBV5-1 with TRBJ2-1; D might be TRBD1 (5 bases). In germline, CDR1 is SGHRS, CDR2 YFSETQ. This CDR3 has 15 residues. Trimming took off 3 bases at V and 0 bases at J, with 10 bases between the two ends. Here the CDR3 DNA reads TGCGCCAGCAGCTACGACAGTAGCTCCTACAATGAGCAGTTCTTC. Protein: CASSYDSSSYNEQFF.

The chain couples TRBV19 to TRBJ1-1; 7 bases fit TRBD1. CDR1 and CDR2 (germline): LNHDA, SQIVND (reference sequence). The V segment lost 2 bases and the J segment 4 bases; nucleotides outside the gene matches: 4. CDR3 length equals 14 residues. In DNA, the CDR3 is TGTGCCAGTAGTATACGAGGGGGCGTCACTGAAGCTTTCTTT. Encoded protein: CASSIRGGVTEAFF.

The chain combines TRBV5-1 with TRBJ1-6, with D unclear. The CDR3 contains 15 residues. The V end lost 4 bases, the J end lost 7 bases, and 15 bases lay between the germline ends. Germline V gene lookup returns CDR1 SGHRS and CDR2 YFSETQ. CDR3 nucleotide sequence: TGCGCCAGCAGCCCGCGTCCCACCTCAAATTCACCCCTCCACTTT. It codes for CASSPRPTSNSPLHF.

For this clone: A read error may account for a junction end that differs from germline. The gene calls are TRBV6-1 and TRBJ2-1; 15 bases are shared with TRBD2. CDR1 and CDR2 (germline): MNHNS, SASEGT. The CDR3 spans 17 residues. The DNA of the CDR3 is TGTGCTAGCAGTGGACTAGCGGGAGGGCCACGGGGCAATGAGCAGTTCTTC. Its translation is CASSGLAGGPRGNEQFF.

The chain uses TRBV11-2 and TRBJ2-1, with TRBD2 matching over 8 bases. Germline values: CDR1 SGHAT, CDR2 FQNNGV. The CDR3 covers 18 residues. Losses at the gene ends were 1 base for V and 0 bases for J; bases not matched to a gene: 8. The CDR3 DNA sequence: TGTGCCAGCAGCTTAGTTGGTGGTACTAGCGGCTCCTACAATGAGCAGTTCTTC. It codes for CASSLVGGTSGSYNEQFF.

This chain joins TRBV27 and TRBJ1-2, with D unresolved. Germline CDR1 reads MNHEY; CDR2 reads SMNVEV (reference sequence). This CDR3 region has 13 residues. The V end lost 0 bases, the J end lost 5 bases, and 7 bases lay between the germline ends. CDR3 sequence reads: CASSLSRRYGYTF. CDR3 bases: TGTGCCAGCAGTTTATCGCGGAGATATGGCTACACCTTC.

The chain has TRBV30 and TRBJ2-7; 12 nucleotides agree with TRBD2. The J segment lost 11 bases and the V segment lost 4 bases, leaving 12 bases of the junction unmatched. Germline assignment: CDR1 GTSNPN and CDR2 SVGIG (reference sequence). The CDR3 runs to 14 residues. Here the CDR3 DNA reads TGTGCCTGGAACCTATTCTCTAGCGGGAGGGCGAAGTACTTC. The encoded protein is CAWNLFSSGRAKYF.

V is TRBV5-6 and J is TRBJ2-1; D is unclear. This CDR3 has 14 residues. The V gene lost 0 bases and the J gene lost 7 bases, with 11 bases spanning the gap. CDR1 is SGHDT, CDR2 YYEEEE, per germline. The DNA of the CDR3 is TGTGCCAGCAGCTTGGGGGCCAAACCAAATGAGCAGTTCTTC. It yields the protein CASSLGAKPNEQFF.

The rearrangement uses TRBV7-6 and TRBJ2-2; TRBD2 is a possible D gene (6 bases). Germline values: CDR1 SGHVS, CDR2 FNYEAQ. This CDR3 comprises 16 residues. Trimming removed 3 bases at V and 1 base at J, with 12 bases between. This CDR3 reads CASSFAGPRNTGELFF. The CDR3 DNA follows: TGTGCCAGCAGCTTTGCGGGACCCAGGAACACCGGGGAGCTGTTTTTT.

This clone has only one observation. This chain uses TRBV29-1 with TRBJ1-1, with 7 bases lining up with TRBD1. CDR1 is SQVTM and CDR2 is ANQGSEA in the germline V gene. CDR3 size: 12 residues. V lost 6 bases to trimming and J lost 2 bases; unmatched junction nucleotides: 3. Written as DNA, the CDR3 is TGCAGCGTGGGACAGCCAAACACTGAAGCTTTCTTT. It is translated as CSVGQPNTEAFF.

The chain joins TRBV2 to TRBJ2-1; the D gene is possibly TRBD2 (6 bases). This CDR3 comprises 13 residues. Trimming removed 6 bases at V and 8 bases at J, with 14 bases between. Germline V lookup: CDR1 SNHLY, CDR2 FYNNEI. This CDR3 is CASREGGADEQFF. DNA for the CDR3: TGTGCCAGCAGGGAGGGAGGAGCAGATGAGCAGTTCTTC.

The chain uses TRBV4-1 and TRBJ2-1, with 11 bases matching TRBD2. Trimming removed 3 bases from V and 4 bases from J; junction bases left unmatched: 5. Germline-derived CDR1 and CDR2 are MGHRA and YSYEKL. The CDR3 extends over 16 amino acids. CDR3 nucleotide sequence: TGCGCCAGCAGCCAGCAAGGGACTAGCGGATACAATGAGCAGTTCTTC. Translating gives CASSQQGTSGYNEQFF.